The rows below give T cell receptor beta chains drawn from one sample of a study of CD8 T cells in Susac syndrome. TCRdb analysed the immunoSEQ multiplex PCR reads with MiXCR anew, one entry per CDR3 protein. The table includes a few hundred thousand distinct CDR3 sequences, around 93% detected once. The source material was CD4+ T cells from PBMCs. These receptors all come from a human donor with Susac syndrome. Each CDR3 is given with its conserved first and last residue. The order of the fields is D gene, V gene, clone size, J gene, CDR3 DNA, CDR3 protein. D genes are given only for firm matches. Clone sizes are given selectively: once, few, many, or a class where the clone is expanded.

d_gene: -; v_gene: TRBV18; abundance: -; j_gene: TRBJ1-1; CDR3nt: TGTGCCAGCTCACCTACAATTTTCCAAGCTTTCTTT; CDR3aa: CASSPTIFQAFF
d_gene: -; v_gene: TRBV4-1; abundance: -; j_gene: TRBJ1-5; CDR3nt: TGCGCCAGCAGCCAAGAGTTGGGCAATCAGCCCCAGCATTTT; CDR3aa: CASSQELGNQPQHF
d_gene: -; v_gene: TRBV7-6; abundance: once; j_gene: TRBJ2-2; CDR3nt: TGTGCCAGCAGCCCGGGACTCTTGAACACCGGGGAGCTGTTTTTT; CDR3aa: CASSPGLLNTGELFF
d_gene: -; v_gene: TRBV25-1; abundance: -; j_gene: TRBJ1-2; CDR3nt: TGTGCCAGCAGTGGTTGGGACTATGGCTACACCTTC; CDR3aa: CASSGWDYGYTF
d_gene: -; v_gene: TRBV5-1; abundance: -; j_gene: TRBJ2-5; CDR3nt: TGCGCCAGCAGCTTTTTGGGGATTCAAGAGACCCAGTACTTC; CDR3aa: CASSFLGIQETQYF
d_gene: -; v_gene: TRBV12-3/TRBV12-4; abundance: -; j_gene: TRBJ1-6; CDR3nt: TGTGCCAGCAGTCCACAGGGATCACCCCTCCACTTT; CDR3aa: CASSPQGSPLHF
d_gene: -; v_gene: TRBV27; abundance: -; j_gene: TRBJ1-5; CDR3nt: TGTGCCAGCAGTTTAAGGCAGGGAGCCAATCAGCCCCAGCATTTT; CDR3aa: CASSLRQGANQPQHF
d_gene: -; v_gene: TRBV20-1; abundance: -; j_gene: TRBJ1-1; CDR3nt: TGCAGTGCTCCTCGCCAGGGGAACACTGAAGCTTTCTTT; CDR3aa: CSAPRQGNTEAFF
d_gene: -; v_gene: TRBV30; abundance: -; j_gene: TRBJ1-2; CDR3nt: TGTGCCTGGAGTGTACCGGGAGGCTACACCTTC; CDR3aa: CAWSVPGGYTF
d_gene: -; v_gene: TRBV11-3; abundance: -; j_gene: TRBJ1-1; CDR3nt: TGTGCCAGCAGCGCCGCCAGGGAAGGTAACACTGAAGCTTTCTTT; CDR3aa: CASSAAREGNTEAFF
d_gene: -; v_gene: TRBV6-5; abundance: once; j_gene: TRBJ1-1; CDR3nt: TGTGCCAGCGCATATACTTGGGGGGGCACTGAAGCTTTCTTT; CDR3aa: CASAYTWGGTEAFF
d_gene: -; v_gene: TRBV14; abundance: -; j_gene: TRBJ2-5; CDR3nt: TGTGCCAGCAGCCAGTGGCCCGGTCAAGAGACCCAGTACTTC; CDR3aa: CASSQWPGQETQYF
d_gene: -; v_gene: TRBV27; abundance: -; j_gene: TRBJ2-3; CDR3nt: TGTGCCAGCGGGGGCTCTTTCACAGATACGCAGTATTTT; CDR3aa: CASGGSFTDTQYF
d_gene: -; v_gene: TRBV20-1; abundance: -; j_gene: TRBJ1-2; CDR3nt: TGCAGTGTTTTGAGCGCAGGGAGGGGGACTAACTATGGCTACACCTTC; CDR3aa: CSVLSAGRGTNYGYTF
d_gene: -; v_gene: TRBV19; abundance: -; j_gene: TRBJ2-2; CDR3nt: TGTGCCAGTATTCAAGGGACGGTTAACACCGGGGAGCTGTTTTTT; CDR3aa: CASIQGTVNTGELFF
d_gene: -; v_gene: TRBV7-9; abundance: few; j_gene: TRBJ2-5; CDR3nt: TGTGCCAGCACCCAAGAGACCCAGTACTTC; CDR3aa: CASTQETQYF
d_gene: TRBD1; v_gene: TRBV9; abundance: -; j_gene: TRBJ2-2; CDR3nt: TGTGCCAGCAGCGTAGTATCCGGAGGAGGACAGGGTTATTCCGGGGAGCTGTTTTTT; CDR3aa: CASSVVSGGGQGYSGELFF
d_gene: -; v_gene: TRBV18; abundance: -; j_gene: TRBJ2-5; CDR3nt: TGTGCCAGCTCACCAGTACCGGGCCTCGGCCACCAAGAGACCCAGTACTTC; CDR3aa: CASSPVPGLGHQETQYF
d_gene: TRBD2; v_gene: TRBV5-4; abundance: -; j_gene: TRBJ2-5; CDR3nt: TGTGCCAGCAGCTTGGATTCGGGGGGAGGGCAAGAGACCCAGTACTTC; CDR3aa: CASSLDSGGGQETQYF
d_gene: TRBD2; v_gene: TRBV6-2/TRBV6-3; abundance: -; j_gene: TRBJ2-7; CDR3nt: TGTGCCAGCAGTACTCAGGCGCGGGGGGTCTCCTACGAGCAGTACTTC; CDR3aa: CASSTQARGVSYEQYF
d_gene: -; v_gene: TRBV9; abundance: -; j_gene: TRBJ1-4; CDR3nt: TGTGCCAGCAGCGTGAATCCAACTAATGAAAAACTGTTTTTT; CDR3aa: CASSVNPTNEKLFF
d_gene: TRBD1; v_gene: TRBV19; abundance: -; j_gene: TRBJ1-2; CDR3nt: TGTGCCAGTAGTCAGGACAGGGGAACGTATGGCTACACCTTC; CDR3aa: CASSQDRGTYGYTF
d_gene: -; v_gene: TRBV10-3; abundance: -; j_gene: TRBJ2-5; CDR3nt: TGTGCCATCAGCCGGGGCGGTCAGGAGACCCAGTACTTC; CDR3aa: CAISRGGQETQYF
d_gene: TRBD2; v_gene: TRBV9; abundance: -; j_gene: TRBJ2-3; CDR3nt: TGTGCCAGCACCCCAGGACTAGCGGGCACAGATACGCAGTATTTT; CDR3aa: CASTPGLAGTDTQYF
d_gene: -; v_gene: TRBV7-2; abundance: -; j_gene: TRBJ1-5; CDR3nt: TGTGCCAGCAGCTTGCTCCGCACAGCGGATCAGCCCCAGCATTTT; CDR3aa: CASSLLRTADQPQHF
d_gene: -; v_gene: TRBV5-4; abundance: -; j_gene: TRBJ1-2; CDR3nt: TGTGCCAGCAGGTACAGAAACGAGGATGGCTACACCTTC; CDR3aa: CASRYRNEDGYTF
d_gene: TRBD1; v_gene: TRBV27; abundance: -; j_gene: TRBJ1-5; CDR3nt: TGTGCCAGCACTAACACAGGGGAGTGGGGTCAGCCCCAGCATTTT; CDR3aa: CASTNTGEWGQPQHF
d_gene: -; v_gene: TRBV12-3/TRBV12-4; abundance: -; j_gene: TRBJ1-3; CDR3nt: TGTGCCAGCAGTCCCGCGGGGGAGGACGGAAACACCATATATTTT; CDR3aa: CASSPAGEDGNTIYF
d_gene: -; v_gene: TRBV30; abundance: -; j_gene: TRBJ1-1; CDR3nt: TGTGCCTGGAAAAGGGCTGAAGCTTTCTTT; CDR3aa: CAWKRAEAFF
d_gene: -; v_gene: TRBV7-2; abundance: -; j_gene: TRBJ1-5; CDR3nt: TGTGCCAGCCATCCGGGGTTAGAAGGGCAGCCCCAGCATTTT; CDR3aa: CASHPGLEGQPQHF
d_gene: -; v_gene: TRBV4-3; abundance: -; j_gene: TRBJ2-1; CDR3nt: TGCGCCAGCAGCCAATTCCTCTCCGGGACCCGCAATGAGCAGTTCTTC; CDR3aa: CASSQFLSGTRNEQFF